This T cell receptor beta chain was observed in a study of identical twins. The study's findings and limits: For out-of-frame beta sequences, excess twin sharing was weaker.

The CDR3 has 15 amino acids. V lost 4 bases to trimming and J lost 4 bases; unmatched junction nucleotides: 3. Germline-derived CDR1 and CDR2 are SGHAT and FQNNGV. This clonotype was seen a few times. Its target is unknown. TCRdb fed the 5' RACE reads into MiXCR, producing one record per CDR3 protein. The table has fewer than 550,000 distinct CDR3 sequences, roughly 15% seen once. These sequences were also reported in another study, on yellow fever vaccine responses in identical twins.

The chain uses TRBV11-2 and TRBJ2-1; TRBD2 matches 11 bases. This clonotype was obtained from a woman between 18 and 29 years old in good health. The specimen sequenced was CD4+ T cells sorted from blood. CDR3 DNA: TGTGCCAGCAGCTCGACTAGCGGGGTATACAATGAGCAGTTCTTC. This gives the protein CASSSTSGVYNEQFF.